These 11 T cell receptor beta chains were all obtained from the same sample, sequenced in a study of CD8 T cells in ankylosing spondylitis. Points from the study as a whole: In ankylosing spondylitis blood, a motif of roughly eight highly homologous TCR beta variants appeared characteristic.

What these receptors recognize is not known. TCRdb recomputed calls from the 5' RACE reads with MiXCR, one row per CDR3 protein. In the table there are about 220,000 distinct CDR3 sequences, 6% to 8% of which are singletons. Sequenced: blood, either unsorted or a sorted T cell fraction (not recorded which). The receptors were sampled from a male donor with ankylosing spondylitis.

This clonotype came up many times. The V gene is TRBV5-1, the J gene TRBJ1-2, with 8 nucleotides matching TRBD1. This CDR3 spans 15 amino acids. Germline V CDR1 and CDR2: SGHRS, YFSETQ. The V gene end was trimmed by 3 bases and the J gene end by 7 bases; junction bases not matched to a gene: 11. As DNA, the CDR3 is TGCGCCAGCAGCTCCCGACAGGGGACCATCGGTGGCTACACCTTC. Translated: CASSSRQGTIGGYTF.

This clonotype was counted ten times or more. V usage is TRBV28 and J usage is TRBJ2-1; TRBD2 matches at 10 bases. CDR1 and CDR2 (germline): MDHEN, SYDVKM. Unmatched junction bases numbered 12, after V lost 4 bases and J lost 0 bases. The CDR3 runs 19 residues. CDR3 in amino acids: CASSSPWLAGADSYNEQFF. CDR3 nucleotides: TGTGCCAGCAGTTCGCCCTGGCTAGCGGGGGCCGACTCCTACAATGAGCAGTTCTTC.

Ten or more counts support this clonotype. The V gene is TRBV4-3, the J gene TRBJ2-3; 8 bases fit TRBD2. V lost 0 bases to trimming and J lost 5 bases; unmatched junction nucleotides: 10. Germline CDR1 LGHNA, CDR2 YSLEER. The CDR3 extends over 17 amino acids. The CDR3 region is CASSQDPSAGEGDTQYF. CDR3 coding DNA: TGCGCCAGCAGCCAAGATCCGTCAGCGGGAGAGGGAGATACGCAGTATTTT.

The CDR3 region is CASSRTGGGHEQFF. The DNA for the CDR3 is TGTGCCAGCAGCAGGACAGGGGGAGGGCATGAGCAGTTCTTC. V and J are TRBV7-9 and TRBJ2-1; 10 bases align to TRBD1. CDR3 length: 14 residues. The J segment lost 8 bases and the V segment lost 5 bases, leaving 6 bases of the junction unmatched. Germline CDR1 SEHNR, CDR2 FQNEAQ (reference sequence).

In its sample, this clonotype was seen many times. This chain links TRBV10-3 with TRBJ1-2; 12 bases align to TRBD1. The CDR3 has 18 amino acids. The germline V gene encodes CDR1 ENHRY and CDR2 SYGVKD. Unmatched junction bases numbered 21, after V lost 9 bases and J lost 7 bases. The CDR3 DNA is TGTGCCATATTGGTTTTTCGGGGACAGGGGGCGCATCGGCCTGGCTACACCTTC. Encoded protein: CAILVFRGQGAHRPGYTF.

Ten or more counts support this clonotype. The chain links TRBV4-1 to TRBJ1-3; D ambiguous. Trimming removed 1 base from V and 0 bases from J, with 10 bases in between. Per germline, CDR1 MGHRA and CDR2 YSYEKL. The CDR3 totals 16 residues. The CDR3 DNA follows: TGCGCCAGCAGCCAAGCTCAGACCTACTCTGGAAACACCATATATTTT. It yields the protein CASSQAQTYSGNTIYF.

The table lists this clonotype with a few counts. This sequence joins TRBV4-3 and TRBJ1-5, with 8 bases matching TRBD1. The J segment lost 7 bases and the V segment lost 3 bases, leaving 8 bases of the junction unmatched. There are 15 residues in the CDR3. CDR1 and CDR2 from the germline V gene are LGHNA and YSLEER. For the CDR3, the DNA is TGCGCCAGCAGCCAGGATGGACAGGGCGGCCAGCCCCAGCATTTT. Protein product: CASSQDGQGGQPQHF.

This clonotype has ten or more counts. The chain has TRBV18 and TRBJ2-7, with D uncertain. This CDR3 contains 15 residues. From germline, CDR1 is KGHSH and CDR2 LQKENI. V lost 3 bases, J lost 2 bases, and 14 bases lay in between. The CDR3 DNA follows: TGTGCCAGCTCACCTACCGGGTCCCCCACCTACGAGCAGTACTTC. Translated: CASSPTGSPTYEQYF.

Ten or more counts support this clonotype. The chain employs TRBV5-6 and TRBJ2-7, with D possibly being TRBD1 or TRBD2 (5 bases each). Germline V lookup: CDR1 SGHDT, CDR2 YYEEEE. Trimming shortened V by 3 bases and J by 2 bases, and 18 bases separated the two germline ends. The CDR3 is 16 residues long. As DNA, the CDR3 is TGTGCCAGCAGCTACGGACCGGGGCCAGGGACCTACGAGCAGTACTTC. Translating it yields CASSYGPGPGTYEQYF.

On this clonotype: Given a much more abundant clone one base away, this may be a read error. This rearrangement joins TRBV20-1 to TRBJ1-1, with 7 bases fitting TRBD1. This CDR3 is built from 15 residues. The germline V gene encodes CDR1 DFQATT and CDR2 SNEGSKA (reference sequence). The junction had 10 bases not matched to a gene; V was cut back by 0 bases and J by 6 bases. The CDR3 nucleotides are TGCAGTGCTAGAGAAACCGGACAGGCAAACCCTGAAGCTTTCTTT. This sequence encodes CSARETGQANPEAFF.

The chain has TRBV7-9 and TRBJ1-5, with D possibly being TRBD1 (6 bases). This CDR3 contains 15 residues. CDR1 is SEHNR and CDR2 is FQNEAQ in the germline V gene (reference sequence). The V and J ends lost 5 bases and 3 bases respectively, with 14 bases between them. CDR3 coding DNA: TGTGCCAGCAGCGGCGGACAGTTCCCCAATCAGCCCCAGCATTTT. Its translation: CASSGGQFPNQPQHF.